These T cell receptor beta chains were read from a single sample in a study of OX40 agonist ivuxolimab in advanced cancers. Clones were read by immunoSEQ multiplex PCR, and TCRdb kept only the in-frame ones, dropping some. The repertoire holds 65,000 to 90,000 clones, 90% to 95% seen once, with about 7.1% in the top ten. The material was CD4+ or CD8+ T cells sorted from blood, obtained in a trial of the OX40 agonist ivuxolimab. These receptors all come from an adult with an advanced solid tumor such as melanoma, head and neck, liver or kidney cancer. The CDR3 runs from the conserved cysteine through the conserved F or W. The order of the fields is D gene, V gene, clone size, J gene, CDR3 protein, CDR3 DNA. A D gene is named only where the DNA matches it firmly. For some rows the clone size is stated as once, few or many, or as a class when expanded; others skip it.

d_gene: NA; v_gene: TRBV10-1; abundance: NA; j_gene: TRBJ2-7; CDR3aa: CASSEGRYSYEQYF; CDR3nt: TGCGCCAGCAGTGAAGGGAGGTACTCCTACGAGCAGTACTTC
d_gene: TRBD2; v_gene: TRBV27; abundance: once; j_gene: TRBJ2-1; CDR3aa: CASSLSSGLAGDSSYNEQFF; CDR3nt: TGTGCCAGCAGCCTAAGCTCGGGACTAGCGGGGGACTCCTCCTACAATGAGCAGTTCTTC
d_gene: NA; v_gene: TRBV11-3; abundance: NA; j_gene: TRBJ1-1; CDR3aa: CASSSRGLGNTEAFF; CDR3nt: TGTGCCAGCAGCTCCCGCGGCTTGGGCAACACTGAAGCTTTCTTT
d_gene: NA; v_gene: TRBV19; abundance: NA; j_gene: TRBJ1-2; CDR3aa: CASSMMTHLRYGYTF; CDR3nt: TGTGCCAGTAGTATGATGACACACCTCCGCTATGGCTACACCTTC
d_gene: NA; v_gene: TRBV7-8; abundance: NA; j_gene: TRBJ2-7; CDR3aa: CASSLRGSSHEQYF; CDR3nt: TGTGCCAGCAGCTTACGGGGCTCTTCCCACGAGCAGTACTTC
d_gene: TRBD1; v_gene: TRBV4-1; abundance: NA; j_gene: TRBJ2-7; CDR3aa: CASSQVTGTGSYEQYF; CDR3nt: TGCGCCAGCAGCCAGGTAACCGGGACAGGGTCCTACGAGCAGTACTTC
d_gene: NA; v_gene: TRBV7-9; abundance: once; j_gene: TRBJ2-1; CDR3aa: CASSLAVNEQFF; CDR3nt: TGTGCCAGCAGCTTAGCCGTGAATGAGCAGTTCTTC
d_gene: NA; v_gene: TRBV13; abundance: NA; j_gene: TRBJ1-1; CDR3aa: CASRGQMGTEAFF; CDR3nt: TGTGCCAGCAGAGGACAGATGGGCACTGAAGCTTTCTTT
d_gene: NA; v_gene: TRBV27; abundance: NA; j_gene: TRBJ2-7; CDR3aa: CASSPGLGQYF; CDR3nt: TGTGCCAGCAGTCCCGGGTTAGGGCAGTACTTC
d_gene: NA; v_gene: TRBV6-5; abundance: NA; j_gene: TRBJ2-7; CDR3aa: CASSSGGPVEQYF; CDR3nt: TGTGCCAGCAGTTCGGGGGGCCCGGTCGAGCAGTACTTC
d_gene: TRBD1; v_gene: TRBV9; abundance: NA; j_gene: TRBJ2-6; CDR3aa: CASGGTGASLWANVLTF; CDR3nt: TGTGCCAGCGGCGGGACAGGGGCTTCTCTTTGGGCCAACGTCCTGACTTTC
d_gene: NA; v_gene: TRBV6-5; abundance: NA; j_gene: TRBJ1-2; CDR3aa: CASNPGYSGYGYTF; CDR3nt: TGTGCCAGCAATCCAGGGTATTCGGGCTATGGCTACACCTTC
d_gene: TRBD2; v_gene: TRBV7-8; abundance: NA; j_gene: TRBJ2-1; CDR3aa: CASSLGLAGGPSSYNEQFF; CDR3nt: TGTGCCAGCAGCTTAGGACTAGCGGGGGGCCCCAGCTCCTACAATGAGCAGTTCTTC
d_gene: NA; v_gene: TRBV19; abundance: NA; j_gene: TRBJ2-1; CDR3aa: CASSIGVRGDEQFF; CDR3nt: TGTGCCAGTAGTATCGGGGTTCGTGGCGATGAGCAGTTCTTC
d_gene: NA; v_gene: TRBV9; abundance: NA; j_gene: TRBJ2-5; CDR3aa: CASSVSGSQETQYF; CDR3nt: TGTGCCAGCAGCGTATCAGGATCCCAAGAGACCCAGTACTTC
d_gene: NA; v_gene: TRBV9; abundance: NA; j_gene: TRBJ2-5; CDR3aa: CASSGAGSRETQYF; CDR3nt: TGTGCCAGCAGCGGGGCGGGGTCCCGCGAGACCCAGTACTTC
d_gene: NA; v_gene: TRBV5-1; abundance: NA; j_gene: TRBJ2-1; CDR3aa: CASSFQTGGGYFGEQFF; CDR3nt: TGCGCCAGCAGTTTCCAAACGGGTGGCGGATATTTCGGTGAGCAGTTCTTC
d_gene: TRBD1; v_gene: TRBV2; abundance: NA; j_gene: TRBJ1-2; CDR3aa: CASTLGQELINYGYTF; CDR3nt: TGTGCCAGCACCCTCGGACAGGAGTTAATTAACTATGGCTACACCTTC
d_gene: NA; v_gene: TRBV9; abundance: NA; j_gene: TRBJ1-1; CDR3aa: CASSVSTGNTEAFF; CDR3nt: TGTGCCAGCAGCGTGTCAACAGGCAACACTGAAGCTTTCTTT
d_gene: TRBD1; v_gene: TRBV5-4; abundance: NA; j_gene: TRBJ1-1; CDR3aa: CASSLWTGSNTEAFF; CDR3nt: TGTGCCAGCAGCTTGTGGACAGGGTCGAACACTGAAGCTTTCTTT
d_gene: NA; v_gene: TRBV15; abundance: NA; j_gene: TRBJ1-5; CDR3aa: CATSSDQGNQPQHF; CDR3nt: TGTGCCACCAGCAGCGATCAGGGGAATCAGCCCCAGCATTTT
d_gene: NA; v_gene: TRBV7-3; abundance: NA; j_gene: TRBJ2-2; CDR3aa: CASSPGDHDTGELFF; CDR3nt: TGTGCCAGCAGCCCTGGGGATCATGATACCGGGGAGCTGTTTTTT
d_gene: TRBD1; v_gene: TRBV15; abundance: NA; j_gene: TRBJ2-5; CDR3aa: CATSSLRQGIETQYF; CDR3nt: TGTGCCACCAGCAGTTTGAGACAGGGGATAGAGACCCAGTACTTC
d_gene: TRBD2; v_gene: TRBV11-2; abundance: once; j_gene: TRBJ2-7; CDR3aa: CASSFTLAGSSYEQYF; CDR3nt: TGTGCCAGCAGCTTTACGCTAGCGGGGAGCTCCTACGAGCAGTACTTC
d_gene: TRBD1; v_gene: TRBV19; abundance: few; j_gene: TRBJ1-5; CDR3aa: CASSTTDRAFFDSNQPQHF; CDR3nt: TGTGCCAGTAGTACCACGGACAGGGCGTTTTTTGACAGCAATCAGCCCCAGCATTTT
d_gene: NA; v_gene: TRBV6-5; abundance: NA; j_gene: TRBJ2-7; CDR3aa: CASSYSSEQYF; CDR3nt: TGTGCCAGCAGTTACTCGTCCGAGCAGTACTTC
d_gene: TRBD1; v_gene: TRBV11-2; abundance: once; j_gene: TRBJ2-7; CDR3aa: CASSYGTGAEQYF; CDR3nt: TGTGCCAGCAGCTACGGGACAGGGGCCGAGCAGTACTTC
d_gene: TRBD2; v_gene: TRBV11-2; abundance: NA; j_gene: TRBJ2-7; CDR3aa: CASSVSGGAYEQYF; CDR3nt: TGTGCCAGCAGCGTATCGGGGGGGGCCTACGAGCAGTACTTC
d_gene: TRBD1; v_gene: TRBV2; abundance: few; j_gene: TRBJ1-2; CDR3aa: CASSLTGSYGYTF; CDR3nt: TGTGCCAGCAGTTTGACAGGGTCCTATGGCTACACCTTC
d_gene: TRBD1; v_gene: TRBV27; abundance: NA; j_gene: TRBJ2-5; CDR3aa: CASSRETGTAQETQYF; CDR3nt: TGTGCCAGCAGCCGTGAGACAGGGACCGCCCAAGAGACCCAGTACTTC
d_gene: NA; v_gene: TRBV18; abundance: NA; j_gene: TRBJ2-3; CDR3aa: CASSLRGLGTDTQYF; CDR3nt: TGTGCCAGCTCACTCAGGGGCCTTGGGACAGATACGCAGTATTTT
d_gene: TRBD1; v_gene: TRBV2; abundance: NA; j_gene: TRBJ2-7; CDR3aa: CASSPTGEMGEQYF; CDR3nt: TGTGCCAGCAGCCCGACAGGGGAGATGGGCGAGCAGTACTTC
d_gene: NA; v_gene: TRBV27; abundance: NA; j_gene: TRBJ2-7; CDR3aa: CASSWRQGTYEQYF; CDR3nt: TGTGCCAGCAGTTGGCGGCAGGGAACCTACGAGCAGTACTTC
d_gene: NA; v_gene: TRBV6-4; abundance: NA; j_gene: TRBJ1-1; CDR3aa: CASSEIPSTEAFF; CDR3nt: TGTGCCAGCAGTGAAATCCCGAGCACTGAAGCTTTCTTT
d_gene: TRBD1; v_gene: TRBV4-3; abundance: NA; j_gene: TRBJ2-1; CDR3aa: CASSKQGARNEQFF; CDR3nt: TGCGCCAGCAGCAAACAGGGGGCGAGGAATGAGCAGTTCTTC
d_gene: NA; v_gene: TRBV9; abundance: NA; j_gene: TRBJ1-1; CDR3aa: CASSVTPGEYTEAFF; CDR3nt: TGTGCCAGCAGCGTAACCCCGGGAGAGTACACTGAAGCTTTCTTT
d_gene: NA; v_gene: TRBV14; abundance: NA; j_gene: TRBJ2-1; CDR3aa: CASSHPGIEYNEQFF; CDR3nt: TGTGCCAGCAGCCATCCGGGAATTGAATACAATGAGCAGTTCTTC
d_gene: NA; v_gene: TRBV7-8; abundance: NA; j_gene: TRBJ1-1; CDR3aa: CALVGGAQEFMNTEAFF; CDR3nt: TGTGCCCTGGTTGGGGGGGCGCAGGAATTCATGAACACTGAAGCTTTCTTT
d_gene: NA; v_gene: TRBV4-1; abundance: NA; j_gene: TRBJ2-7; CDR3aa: CASSQGSAHSYEQYF; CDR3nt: TGCGCCAGCAGCCAAGGGTCAGCTCACTCCTACGAGCAGTACTTC
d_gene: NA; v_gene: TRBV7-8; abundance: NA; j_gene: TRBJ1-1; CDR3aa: CASSSGGWTEAFF; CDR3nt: TGTGCCAGCAGCTCCGGAGGATGGACTGAAGCTTTCTTT
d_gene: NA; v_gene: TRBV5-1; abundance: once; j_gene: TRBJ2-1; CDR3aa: CASSSDTYNEQFF; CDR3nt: TGCGCCAGCAGTTCGGACACCTACAATGAGCAGTTCTTC
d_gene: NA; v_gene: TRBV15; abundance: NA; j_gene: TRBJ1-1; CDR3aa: CATSRDLSGDPRVSAEAFF; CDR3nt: TGTGCCACCAGCAGAGATCTCTCGGGGGACCCAAGGGTGAGCGCTGAAGCTTTCTTT